This T cell receptor (beta chain) was sequenced for a study of memory CD4+ T cells and cytomegalovirus serostatus. The overall study: Of the healthy Belgian adults, 8 to 10 were CMV seropositive and about 24 seronegative. Study outcomes and limitations: Each of 55 to 80 CMV-associated TCRbeta sequences occurred in one to five individuals.

Note on this clone: Its matching antigen is unknown.

Data came from immunoSEQ multiplex PCR; TCRdb stores just in-frame clones and leaves some out. The sample lists over 65,000 clones; around 82% were seen once. The sort gate was single viable CD3+CD4+CD8-CD45RO+ cells for memory CD4+ T cells. Serostatus was set by detecting CMV pp150, pp28, p38, p52 IgG. After thawing, CD4+ T cells were positively selected. J gave up 8 bases and V 2 bases, and 3 bases lay outside the gene matches. The CDR3 contains 13 residues. Germline V gene data show CDR1 as MNHEY and CDR2 as SMNVEV (reference sequence). This rearrangement joins TRBV27 to TRBJ1-1, with 9 bases that match TRBD1. Sequencing input: memory CD4+ T cells from blood. The clonotype originates from an adult in good health and CMV-seropositive. The CDR3 nucleotides read TGTGCCAGCAGTTTAAGGACAGGGGAGGAAGCTTTCTTT. This gives the protein CASSLRTGEEAFF.